This T cell receptor (beta chain) comes out of a study of blood T cell repertoires in COVID-19. Study as a whole: Researchers got acute and convalescent COVID-19 samples from the United States, Italy and Spain. From T cells, B-cell-depleted T cells, or PBMCs came the material, which was cDNA or gDNA.

Per the original data handling: It was from reference gene primer amplification that nucleated cell counts were estimated. The table came from immunoSEQ multiplex PCR; TCRdb's copy has only in-frame clones and leaves some out. The D gene and trimming were derived from the DNA, and the V and J assignments and clone size from that table. The sample carries more than 45,000 clones, approximately 80% recorded once. This sequence originates from a human donor in a cohort sampled during active COVID-19. Source material: peripheral blood.

The DNA of the CDR3 is TGTGCCAGTATGGGACAGGGGGAAAAACTGTTTTTT. Translating it yields CASMGQGEKLFF. The chain couples TRBV19 to TRBJ1-4, with 10 bases that match TRBD1. V shed 7 bases, J shed 8 bases, and the junction held 1 base outside the gene matches. The germline CDR1 and CDR2 sequences are LNHDA and SQIVND (reference sequence). The CDR3 is made up of 12 amino acids.